This note documents a single T cell receptor (beta chain) sequence. The table lists this clonotype with a few counts. Its antigen remains unidentified. Qualities for individual bases were not recorded, and no much larger clone is one base off. A constant-region primer and ProtoScript II reverse transcriptase were used to reverse-transcribe TCRbeta-specific cDNA from 500 ng total RNA. Construction of the TCRbeta libraries relied on three nested rounds of multiplex PCR, following a slightly modified ARM-PCR procedure. Each of the first two PCR rounds ran for approximately 11 cycles and used multiplex TRBV1-TRBV30 forward primers together with a Cbeta reverse primer. Sample barcodes and Illumina adapters were attached in a final 25-cycle PCR using Deep VentR polymerase. Before sequencing, amplicons between 200 and 500 bp were purified from gel using a QIAquick gel extraction kit. TCRbeta amplicons were sequenced on an Illumina HiSeq 2500 with 250-bp paired-end reads. Processing in the source paper ran as follows. Reads were quality-trimmed with Trimmomatic v0.33, and paired reads were merged with FLASH v1.2.11 to recover full CDR3 sequences. MiGEC v1.2.1b assigned V, D and J germline segments to the rearranged TCRbeta sequences. Clonotype statistics and Shannon-Wiener diversity indices were calculated with VDJtools v1.0.0. Except for diversity analysis, only the 250 most abundant clonotypes of each sample were used in subsequent analyses to reduce sampling bias. TCRdb's own reprocessing of the public reads used fastp at Q25 and MiXCR and kept productive beta chains. Identical CDR3 protein sequences are pooled into one entry, listed with their most common genes and DNA. TCRdb's processing, not the authors', yielded these V and J calls. For this sample the table gives about 300,000 distinct CDR3 sequences, of which 65% were detected only once. Approximately 9% of the sample belongs to the ten largest clones.

Blood RNA was extracted from unsorted whole blood using TRIzol reagent, and germline DNA was obtained with the DNeasy Blood & Tissue kit. Chronic HBV infection was present in the patients, and the patients were treatment-naive at sampling. Before surgery, about 4 milliliters of peripheral blood were collected into K2EDTA tubes. This sample was taken from a study of tumor-infiltrating lymphocytes in primary liver carcinoma (dated by TCRdb to 2017 to 2019). Looking at the study overall: Between late 2015 and early 2016, about 5 patients in China with histopathologically diagnosed primary liver carcinoma had their tumors surgically resected. The five patients, three men and two women aged 30 to 69 years, had hepatocellular carcinoma (four) or combined HCC and intrahepatic cholangiocarcinoma (one). The five patients had tumors of stage T1-T3 N0M0, with maximum diameters ranging from roughly 4.2 to 11 cm. Each sample produced roughly 3.65 to 7.13 million productive TCRbeta reads, and read depth showed no significant difference between tissue types. TCRbeta repertoire sequencing, expression microarrays and whole-exome sequencing were combined in the study across five regions of each liver tumor, with adjacent normal tissue and blood also included. A total of 35 specimens from 5 patients, comprising 25 or so tumor regions, 5 adjacent noncancerous liver tissues and 5 peripheral blood samples, were covered by TCRbeta repertoire sequencing. Reproducibility between technical replicate repertoires was high, with correlation coefficients above 0.95 and mean shared-clone rates roughly 0.91. Overall results and qualifications from the work: The top 250 clones accounted for a significantly greater share of the repertoire in tumors than in blood (p = 0.039). Repertoire overlap was found to be higher between tumor regions (mean approximately 35%) than between tumor-adjacent (around 17%) or tumor-blood (roughly 15%) pairs, consistent with antigen-driven expansion. Bulk unsorted samples precluded comparing CD4+ and CD8+ T cell repertoires. With just a handful of patients in the study, the authors point out that the findings should be validated in a larger study. Because sequencing covered only the TCR beta chain and unpaired alpha chains were not captured, true repertoire diversity is likely underestimated.

V loses 0 bases at its end and J loses 7 bases; junction bases beyond the gene matches: 10. The CDR3, cysteine through phenylalanine, is 16 amino acids long. CDR3 DNA only is kept here, 48 bases in frame from base 1. CDR1 is given as SGHRS and CDR2 as YFSETQ, both from the germline V gene. The rearrangement combines TRBV5-1 with TRBJ2-4; 7 bases in the junction line up with TRBD1. This sequence was found in a man aged 40-50 years with primary liver carcinoma and hepatitis B virus infection. Sequenced input: peripheral blood. The CDR3 in this case is CASSLGEGGRANIQYF. The nucleotide sequence is given as TGCGCCAGCAGCTTGGGGGAAGGGGGCCGCGCGAACATTCAGTACTTC.